These T cell receptor beta chains were read from a single sample in a study of T cell responses to AZD1222 COVID-19 vaccine. Measured with immunoSEQ multiplex PCR; TCRdb has only the in-frame clones, and not every one. The table has about 73,000 clones, approximately 92% seen once. Material: peripheral blood, obtained 28 days after the second AZD1222 dose. The receptor source for this set is an adult who received the AZD1222 COVID-19 vaccine. Both conserved end residues are part of each CDR3. Each record gives: clone size, D gene, V gene, CDR3 length, J gene, CDR3 DNA, CDR3 protein. D genes are given only for firm matches. A row's size may be missing; if present it is once, few, many or a size class.

>-|-|TRBV3-1/TRBV3-2|11|TRBJ1-2
TGTGCCAGCAGCCAAAACTATGGCTACACCTTC
CASSQNYGYTF
>-|-|TRBV19|15|TRBJ1-1
TGTGCCAGTAGTCCCATGGGACAACAGAACACTGAAGCTTTCTTT
CASSPMGQQNTEAFF
>few|-|TRBV14|16|TRBJ2-2
TGTGCCAGCAGTCCAAAGGCCACTTATCTCGGCGGGGAGCTGTTTTTT
CASSPKATYLGGELFF
>-|-|TRBV18|21|TRBJ1-6
TGTGCCAGCTCATATTGGATGCGTGTTGGATCCCCTCCTGGTCTGGATTCACCCCTCCACTTT
CASSYWMRVGSPPGLDSPLHF
>-|-|TRBV7-2|15|TRBJ2-1
TGTGCCAGCCGCACGGGAAGGGCCAGTTACAATGAGCAGTTCTTC
CASRTGRASYNEQFF
>-|TRBD1|TRBV9|17|TRBJ1-1
TGTGCCAGCAGCCCCCGGGACAGGGGGCGAATAGGCACTGAAGCTTTCTTT
CASSPRDRGRIGTEAFF
>-|-|TRBV23-1|16|TRBJ1-5
TGCGCCAGCAGTCAATCGGGCGGGGCCGGGATGCGGCCCCAGCATTTT
CASSQSGGAGMRPQHF
>-|-|TRBV4-3|15|TRBJ1-1
TGCGCCAGCAGCCAAGATATGGGGACCAACACTGAAGCTTTCTTT
CASSQDMGTNTEAFF
>-|-|TRBV2|13|TRBJ1-4
TGTGCCAGCACCCCCTCCGGGGTTGAAAAACTGTTTTTT
CASTPSGVEKLFF
>once|-|TRBV19|14|TRBJ2-7
TGTGCCAGTTCAATCAGAGGAAGGACCTACGAGCAGTACTTC
CASSIRGRTYEQYF
>-|-|TRBV3-1/TRBV3-2|13|TRBJ2-7
TGTGCCAGCAGCCCGGGACCAACCTACGAGCAGTACTTC
CASSPGPTYEQYF
>once|-|TRBV18|12|TRBJ1-1
TGTGCCAGCTCCGAGATGAACACTGAAGCTTTCTTT
CASSEMNTEAFF
>few|TRBD1|TRBV2|14|TRBJ1-4
TGTGCCAGCACCCCGACAGGGGCTAATGAAAAACTGTTTTTT
CASTPTGANEKLFF
>-|-|TRBV2|17|TRBJ1-4
TGTGCCAGCAGTCTTTTGTATCGGGTGGTGGTTTTGGAAAAACTGTTTTTT
CASSLLYRVVVLEKLFF
>few|-|TRBV27|15|TRBJ2-7
TGTGCCAGCAGTTTATCCCAGGGACTGAGGCACGAGCAGTACTTC
CASSLSQGLRHEQYF
>once|-|TRBV10-3|15|TRBJ2-1
TGTGCCATCAGTGAGTCTAGAGGTTGGTACAATGAGCAGTTCTTC
CAISESRGWYNEQFF
>-|TRBD1|TRBV13|14|TRBJ2-3
TGTGCCAGCAGCCAGGGGGCAGGCACAGATACGCAGTATTTT
CASSQGAGTDTQYF
>once|-|TRBV5-1|13|TRBJ2-5
TGCGCCAGCAGCTTGGGGGAACGGGAGACCCAGTACTTC
CASSLGERETQYF
>-|-|TRBV5-1|20|TRBJ1-1
TGCGCCAGCAGCTCCGTCGCTCAGGGACGGACCGTAGGGCCTGGCACTGAAGCTTTCTTT
CASSSVAQGRTVGPGTEAFF
>-|-|TRBV7-9|13|TRBJ2-5
TGTGCCAGCAGCCCTCTAGGGGGGGAGACCCAGTACTTC
CASSPLGGETQYF
>-|-|TRBV5-1|12|TRBJ1-1
TGCGCCAGCAGCCTGGCGAACACTGAAGCTTTCTTT
CASSLANTEAFF
>-|-|TRBV27|15|TRBJ2-4
TGTGCCAGCAGTTTTTCCGAGGCCCGTGGGAACATTCAGTACTTC
CASSFSEARGNIQYF
>-|-|TRBV5-1|15|TRBJ1-4
TGCGCCAGCAGCGAGGGAGGGGCAACTAATGAAAAACTGTTTTTT
CASSEGGATNEKLFF
>-|-|TRBV20-1|14|TRBJ2-1
TGCAGTGCTAGTAAAGGGACTTATAACAATGAGCAGTTCTTC
CSASKGTYNNEQFF
>-|-|TRBV7-3|17|TRBJ2-3
TGTGCCAGCAGCTCCCGAGGGACCGACAGAAGCACAGATACGCAGTATTTT
CASSSRGTDRSTDTQYF
>-|-|TRBV12-3/TRBV12-4|12|TRBJ2-1
TGTGCCAGCAGCCTACTACGCAATGAGCAGTTCTTC
CASSLLRNEQFF
>-|TRBD2|TRBV15|16|TRBJ2-1
TGTGCCACCAGCACGGGGACTAGCGGGAGGTTTAATGAGCAGTTCTTC
CATSTGTSGRFNEQFF
>-|-|TRBV5-1|14|TRBJ1-6
TGCGCCAGCAGCTTGATAGGGGATAATTCACCCCTCCACTTT
CASSLIGDNSPLHF
>-|TRBD1|TRBV23-1|13|TRBJ1-6
TGCGCCAGCAGTCCCCGGACAGGTTCACCCCTCCACTTT
CASSPRTGSPLHF
>few|-|TRBV10-3|15|TRBJ2-1
TGTGCCATCAGCTTAGCGGTTATAAGGGGCAATGAGCAGTTCTTC
CAISLAVIRGNEQFF
>-|TRBD1|TRBV18|15|TRBJ2-5
TGTGCCAGCTCACCAGGACAGGGGAATGCGGAGACCCAGTACTTC
CASSPGQGNAETQYF